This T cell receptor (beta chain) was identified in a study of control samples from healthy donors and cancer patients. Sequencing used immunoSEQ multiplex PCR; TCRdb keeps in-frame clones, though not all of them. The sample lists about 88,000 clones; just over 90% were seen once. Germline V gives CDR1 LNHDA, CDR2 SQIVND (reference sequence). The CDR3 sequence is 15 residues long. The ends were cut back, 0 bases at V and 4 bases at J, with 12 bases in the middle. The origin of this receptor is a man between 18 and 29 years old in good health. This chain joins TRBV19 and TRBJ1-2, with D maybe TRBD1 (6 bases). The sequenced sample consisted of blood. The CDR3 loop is CASSIEEGESYGYTF. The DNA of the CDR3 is TGTGCCAGTAGTATAGAAGAGGGGGAGTCCTATGGCTACACCTTC.